The subject of this entry is one TCR beta chain. These data originate in a study of cytomegalovirus exposure and HLA in healthy donors. CDR1 is SGHRS, CDR2 YFSETQ, per germline. The CDR3 is 13 residues long. The V and J ends lost 4 bases and 8 bases, in that order; junction bases with no gene match: 4. The protocol was immunoSEQ multiplex PCR, while the TCRdb copy is restricted to in-frame clones and leaves out a portion. Of approximately 90,000 clones in the sample, about 96% were seen once. The specimen was PBMCs. J is TRBJ2-1 and V is TRBV5-1, with 9 bases aligning to TRBD1. The source of this sequence is a young man in good health and CMV-seronegative. The CDR3 region is CASSPDRGYEQFF. CDR3 sequence (DNA): TGCGCCAGCAGCCCGGACAGGGGTTATGAGCAGTTCTTC.